These 2 T cell receptor beta chains were all obtained from the same sample, sequenced in a study of early stage breast cancer tumors (dated by TCRdb to between 2016 and 2019). The receptor library was made with the immunoSEQ multiplex PCR assay. Held by TCRdb, this immuneACCESS table contains in-frame sequences only and omits some clones. Under half of the omission traces to an unresolved V gene where checked; the cause of the rest is unknown. The sample includes some 32,000 clones, with roughly 77% observed a single time. Around 10% of the sample belongs to the ten largest clones. Source material: breast tumor tissue. These receptors all come from a person aged 30-39 years with breast cancer.

In this sample, this clone turned up a few times. The chain recombines TRBV30 with TRBJ1-5, with a tentative D call TRBD1 (5 bases). CDR1 and CDR2 (germline): GTSNPN, SVGIG (reference sequence). The CDR3 is made up of 14 amino acids. Trimming pared 4 bases from V and 1 base from J, leaving 11 bases between. CDR3 sequence: CAWTTELSNQPQHF. The CDR3 DNA sequence: TGTGCCTGGACGACAGAACTAAGCAATCAGCCCCAGCATTTT.

This sequence joins TRBV7-6 and TRBJ2-1; TRBD2 aligns across 8 bases. There are 16 residues in the CDR3. CDR1 is SGHVS, CDR2 FNYEAQ, per germline. Unmatched junction bases numbered 6, after V lost 5 bases and J lost 0 bases. The chain's CDR3 is CASSQRGTSSYNEQFF. The CDR3 DNA reads as TGTGCCAGCAGCCAAAGAGGGACTAGCTCCTACAATGAGCAGTTCTTC.